Sequencing of this T cell receptor beta chain was carried out in a study of persistence of HIV-infected CD4 T cells. Findings and limits, study-wide: Proviral oligoclonality tracked with TCR oligoclonality within the same sorted cells. TCR analyses could not target the rare provirus-carrying CMV-responding cells.

This was the immunoSEQ version 4 assay in survey mode. Sequencing used immunoSEQ multiplex PCR; TCRdb keeps in-frame clones, though not all of them. Here the sample spans more than 30,000 clones, 75% to 85% being singletons. Turning to this clone: The antigen is undetermined.

The stimulus was an HIV-1 Gag 15-mer peptide pool, 0.85 to 1 ug/peptide/mL. CD40L/CD69 double-negative CD45RO-high memory CD4+ T cells were collected. Adults with HIV-1 started suppressive ART while chronically infected. Plasma HIV-1 RNA stayed below 50 copies/mL for at least 4 years. The ends were cut back, 7 bases at V and 3 bases at J, with 29 bases in the middle. Germline assignment: CDR1 LNHDA and CDR2 SQIVND (reference sequence). There are 19 residues in the CDR3. This TCR came from an adult with HIV. The donor label of this sample is uncertain. The chain uses TRBV19 and TRBJ2-3; the D call may be TRBD1 or TRBD2 (7 bases each). Sequenced here: cultured CD4+ T cells from PBMCs, sampled from a patient who received antiretroviral therapy. The CDR3 DNA follows: TGTGCCAGTATAGGCCTACCTCGGCAGGGGGGGGCTGAGACAGATACGCAGTATTTT. It yields the protein CASIGLPRQGGAETDTQYF.